Listed here are 8 T cell receptor beta chains from one sample, sequenced in a study of cytomegalovirus exposure and HLA in healthy donors. This PCR relied on a set of 60 Vbeta primers and 13 Jbeta primers. Only in-frame clones appear in the TCRdb table, and some are missing; sequencing was by immunoSEQ multiplex PCR. The sample holds 110,000 to 150,000 clones, about 8.9% seen once. Sequencing was carried out using PBMCs. These receptors originate from a man in his forties or fifties in good health and CMV-seronegative.

In its sample, this clone was seen a few times. The chain uses TRBV5-1 and TRBJ1-3, with 9 nucleotides matching TRBD1. CDR3 size: 15 residues. The ends lost 3 bases at V and 0 bases at J; junction bases unmatched: 1. Germline V CDR1 and CDR2: SGHRS, YFSETQ. CDR3 sequence: CASSSGQGSGNTIYF. In DNA, the CDR3 is TGCGCCAGCAGCTCGGGACAGGGCTCTGGAAACACCATATATTTT. The entire variable domain, with the rest obtained from reference TRBV5-1 and TRBJ1-3, is as follows: KAGVTQTPRYLIKTRGQQVTLSCSPISGHRSVSWYQQTPGQGLQFLFEYFSETQRNKGNFPGRFSGRQFSNSRSEMNVSTLELGDSALYLCASSSGQGSGNTIYFGEGSWLTVV.

This clone was counted only a few times. At one end, the junction sequence differs from germline, possibly due to a read error. V is TRBV30 and J is TRBJ2-7, with 8 bases matching TRBD1. Germline loops: CDR1 GTSNPN, CDR2 SVGIG (reference sequence). The CDR3 spans 11 residues. Here the CDR3 reads CAWRAPRGQDF. The CDR3 DNA reads TGTGCCTGGAGGGCCCCCAGGGGGCAAGACTTC.

This clone showed up just a few times. V usage is TRBV7-9 and J usage is TRBJ2-4; D may be TRBD2 (5 bases). Trimming stripped 3 bases from V and 1 base from J, with 13 bases between. The CDR3 has 16 amino acids. CDR1 and CDR2 (germline): SEHNR, FQNEAQ (reference sequence). CDR3 DNA: TGTGCCAGCAGCTTCTCCCCTCGAGGGGCCAAAAACATTCAGTACTTC. The encoded protein is CASSFSPRGAKNIQYF. Together with reference TRBV7-9 and TRBJ2-4, the CDR3 gives the full variable domain: DTGVSQNPRHKITKRGQNVTFRCDPISEHNRLYWYRQTLGQGPEFLTYFQNEAQLEKSRLLSDRFSAERPKGSFSTLEIQRTEQGDSAMYLCASSFSPRGAKNIQYFGAGTRLSVL.

The rearrangement joins TRBV11-2 to TRBJ1-1; TRBD1 agrees at 7 bases. The CDR3 covers 15 residues. Germline loops: CDR1 SGHAT, CDR2 FQNNGV. V gave up 0 bases and J gave up 2 bases; unmatched junction bases: 3. The CDR3 region is CASSLDRTGNTEAFF. The CDR3 DNA reads TGTGCCAGCAGCTTAGACCGGACAGGCAACACTGAAGCTTTCTTT.

This clone showed up just a few times. The chain recombines TRBV21-1 with TRBJ2-7; TRBD2, the table's D call, lacks a check against the DNA. TRBV21-1 is annotated as a pseudogene. The CDR3 covers 14 residues. This chain's CDR3 is CASSNQGGWNEQYF. The DNA for the CDR3 is TGTGCCAGCAGCAATCAGGGAGGTTGGAACGAGCAGTACTTC.

The rearrangement links TRBV10-3 to TRBJ1-1, with unresolved D. Per germline, CDR1 ENHRY and CDR2 SYGVKD. The CDR3 sequence is 13 residues long. Trimming removed 0 bases from V and 10 bases from J, with 12 bases in between. The CDR3 DNA is TGTGCCATCAGTGAGTCGCTAGGTTCTGGAGCTTTCTTT. Its translation: CAISESLGSGAFF.

A single count supports this clone. The chain links TRBV7-2 to TRBJ2-7; the D gene is possibly TRBD1 (6 bases). Per the germline V gene, CDR1 is SGHTA and CDR2 is FQGNSA. The V and J ends lost 0 bases and 6 bases respectively, with 12 bases between them. The CDR3 consists of 14 residues. CDR3 coding DNA: TGTGCCAGCAGCTTAGCCTTACAGGGACGCGAGCAGTACTTC. As protein: CASSLALQGREQYF.

The V call is TRBV18, the J call TRBJ1-4; D is ambiguous. Germline V gene lookup returns CDR1 KGHSH and CDR2 LQKENI. Trimming removed 3 bases from V and 8 bases from J, with 16 bases in between. The CDR3 has 15 amino acids. CDR3 sequence: CASSPRRDDLEKLFF. CDR3 nucleotides: TGTGCCAGCTCACCCCGCCGGGATGATCTCGAAAAACTGTTTTTT.